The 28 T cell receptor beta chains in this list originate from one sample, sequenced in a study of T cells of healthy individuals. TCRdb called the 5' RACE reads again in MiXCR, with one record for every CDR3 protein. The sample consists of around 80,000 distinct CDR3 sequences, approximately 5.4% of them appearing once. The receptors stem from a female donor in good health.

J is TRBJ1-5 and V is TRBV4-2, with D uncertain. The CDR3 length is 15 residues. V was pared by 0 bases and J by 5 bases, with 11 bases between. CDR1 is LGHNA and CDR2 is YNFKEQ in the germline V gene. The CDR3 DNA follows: TGTGCCAGCAGCCAAGATTCGGACTATTATCAGCCCCAGCATTTT. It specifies CASSQDSDYYQPQHF.

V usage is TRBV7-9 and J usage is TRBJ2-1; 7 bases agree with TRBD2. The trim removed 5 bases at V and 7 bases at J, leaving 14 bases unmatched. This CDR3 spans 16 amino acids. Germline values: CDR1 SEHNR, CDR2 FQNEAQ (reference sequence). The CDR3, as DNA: TGTGCCAGCAGCGAAGGACTAGTTCCACACACAAATGAGCAGTTCTTC. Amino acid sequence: CASSEGLVPHTNEQFF.

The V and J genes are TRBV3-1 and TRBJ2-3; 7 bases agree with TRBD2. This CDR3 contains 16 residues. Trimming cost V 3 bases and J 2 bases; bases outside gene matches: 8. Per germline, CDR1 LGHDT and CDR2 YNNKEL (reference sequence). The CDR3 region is CASSQALGLVTDTQYF. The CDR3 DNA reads TGTGCCAGCAGCCAGGCCCTTGGACTAGTCACAGATACGCAGTATTTT.

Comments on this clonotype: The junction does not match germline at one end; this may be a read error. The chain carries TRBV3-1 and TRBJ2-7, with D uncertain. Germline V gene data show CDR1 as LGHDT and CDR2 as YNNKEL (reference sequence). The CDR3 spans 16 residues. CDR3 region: CASGQDPPVATYEQYF. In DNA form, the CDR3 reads TGTGCCAGCGGCCAAGATCCCCCCGTAGCAACCTACGAGCAGTACTTC.

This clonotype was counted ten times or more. DNA of the CDR3: TGTGCCTGGAGTGTGAGCCTTCACAGGGAATTCTACGAGCAGTACTTC. This codes for CAWSVSLHREFYEQYF. The chain combines TRBV30 with TRBJ2-7; TRBD1 might be the D (6 bases). V was clipped by 0 bases and J by 3 bases, with 18 bases between them. The CDR3 spans 16 residues. Looked up from germline, CDR1 is GTSNPN and CDR2 is SVGIG (reference sequence).

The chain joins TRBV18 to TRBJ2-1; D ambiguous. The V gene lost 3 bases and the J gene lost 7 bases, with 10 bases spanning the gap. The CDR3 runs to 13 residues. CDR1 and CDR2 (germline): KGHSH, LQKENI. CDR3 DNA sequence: TGTGCCAGCTCACCGAACGGATTAAATGAGCAGTTCTTC. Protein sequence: CASSPNGLNEQFF.

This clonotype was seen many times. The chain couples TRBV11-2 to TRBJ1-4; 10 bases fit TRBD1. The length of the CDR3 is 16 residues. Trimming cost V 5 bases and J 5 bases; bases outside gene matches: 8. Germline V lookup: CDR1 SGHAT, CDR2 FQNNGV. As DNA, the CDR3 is TGTGCCAGCAGCCAGACAGGGGGCCATTACAATGAAAAACTGTTTTTT. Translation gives CASSQTGGHYNEKLFF.

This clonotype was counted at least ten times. CDR3 DNA sequence: TGTGCCAGCTCACCATCTAGCGGCCCAGGGTACGAGCAGTACTTC. Translating gives CASSPSSGPGYEQYF. This chain joins TRBV18 and TRBJ2-7; 7 nucleotides line up with TRBD2. The CDR3 has 15 amino acids. The germline CDR1 and CDR2 sequences are KGHSH and LQKENI. V was clipped by 2 bases and J by 4 bases; unmatched bases: 8.

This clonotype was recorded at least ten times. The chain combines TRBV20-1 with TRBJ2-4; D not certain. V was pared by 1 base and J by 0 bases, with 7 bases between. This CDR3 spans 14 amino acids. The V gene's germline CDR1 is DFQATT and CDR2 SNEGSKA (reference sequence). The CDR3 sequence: CSARAVLAKNIQYF. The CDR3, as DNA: TGCAGTGCTAGAGCGGTACTAGCCAAAAACATTCAGTACTTC.

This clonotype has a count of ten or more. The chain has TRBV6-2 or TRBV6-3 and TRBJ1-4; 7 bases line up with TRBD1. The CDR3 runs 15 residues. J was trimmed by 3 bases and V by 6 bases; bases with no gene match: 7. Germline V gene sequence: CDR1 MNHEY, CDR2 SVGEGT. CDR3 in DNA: TGTGCCAGCAGCCCACCCGGGACAGCTAATGAAAAACTGTTTTTT. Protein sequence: CASSPPGTANEKLFF.

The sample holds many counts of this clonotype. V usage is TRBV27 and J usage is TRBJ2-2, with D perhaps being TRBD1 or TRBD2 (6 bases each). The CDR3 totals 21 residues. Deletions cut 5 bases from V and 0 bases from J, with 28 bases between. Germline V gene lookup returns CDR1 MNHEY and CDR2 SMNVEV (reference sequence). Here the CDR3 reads CASSLQGSRGFALANTGELFF. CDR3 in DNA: TGTGCCAGCAGTCTACAGGGTTCCCGGGGGTTTGCGTTGGCGAACACCGGGGAGCTGTTTTTT.

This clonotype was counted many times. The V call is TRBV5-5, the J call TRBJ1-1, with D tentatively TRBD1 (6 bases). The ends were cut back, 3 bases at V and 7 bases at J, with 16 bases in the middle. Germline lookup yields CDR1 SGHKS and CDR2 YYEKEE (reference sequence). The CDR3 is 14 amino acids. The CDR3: CASSSARGENEAFF. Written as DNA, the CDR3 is TGTGCCAGCAGCTCTGCCAGGGGAGAGAATGAAGCTTTCTTT. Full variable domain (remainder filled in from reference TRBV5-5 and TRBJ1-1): DAGVTQSPTHLIKTRGQQVTLRCSPISGHKSVSWYQQVLGQGPQFIFQYYEKEERGRGNFPDRFSARQFPNYSSELNVNALLLGDSALYLCASSSARGENEAFFGQGTRLTVV.

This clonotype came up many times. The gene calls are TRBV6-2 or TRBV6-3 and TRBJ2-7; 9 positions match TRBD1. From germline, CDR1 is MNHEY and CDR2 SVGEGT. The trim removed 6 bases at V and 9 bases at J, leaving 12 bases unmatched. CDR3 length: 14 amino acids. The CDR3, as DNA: TGTGCCAGCAGGACAGGGGGACAGTCAGCGGGGCAGTACTTC. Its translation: CASRTGGQSAGQYF.

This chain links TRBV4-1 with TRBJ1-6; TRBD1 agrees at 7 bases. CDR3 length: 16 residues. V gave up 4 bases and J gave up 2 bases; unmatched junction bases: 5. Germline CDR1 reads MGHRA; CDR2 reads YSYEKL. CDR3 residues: CASSRTGETYNSPLHF. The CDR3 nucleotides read TGCGCCAGCAGCCGGACAGGCGAGACCTATAATTCACCCCTCCACTTT.

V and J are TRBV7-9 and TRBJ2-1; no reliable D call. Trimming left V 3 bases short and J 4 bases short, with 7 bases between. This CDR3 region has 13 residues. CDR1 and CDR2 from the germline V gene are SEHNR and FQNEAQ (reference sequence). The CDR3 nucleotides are TGTGCCAGCAGCTTGGTGGCTTACAATGAGCAGTTCTTC. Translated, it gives CASSLVAYNEQFF.

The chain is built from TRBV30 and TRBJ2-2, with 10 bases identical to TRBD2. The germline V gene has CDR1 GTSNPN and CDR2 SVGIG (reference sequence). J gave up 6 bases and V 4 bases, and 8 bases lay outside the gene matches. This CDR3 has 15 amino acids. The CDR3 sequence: CAWNSGRASAGELFF. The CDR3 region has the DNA TGTGCCTGGAACAGCGGGAGGGCTTCGGCCGGGGAGCTGTTTTTT. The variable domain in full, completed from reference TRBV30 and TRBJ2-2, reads SQTIHQWPATLVQPVGSPLSLECTVEGTSNPNLYWYRQAAGRGLQLLFYSVGIGQISSEVPQNLSASRPQDRQFILSSKKLLLSDSGFYLCAWNSGRASAGELFFGEGSRLTVL.

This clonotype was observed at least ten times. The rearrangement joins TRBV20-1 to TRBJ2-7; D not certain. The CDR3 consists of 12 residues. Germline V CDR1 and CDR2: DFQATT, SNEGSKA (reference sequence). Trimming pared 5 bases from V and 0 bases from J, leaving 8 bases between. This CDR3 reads CSARVPSYEQYF. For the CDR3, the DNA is TGCAGTGCTCGTGTTCCCTCCTACGAGCAGTACTTC.

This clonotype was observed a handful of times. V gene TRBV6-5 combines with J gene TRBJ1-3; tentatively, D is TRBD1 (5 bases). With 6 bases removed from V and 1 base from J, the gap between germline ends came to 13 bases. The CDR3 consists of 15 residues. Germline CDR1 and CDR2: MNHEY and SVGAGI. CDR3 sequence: CASSRSGNSGNTIYF. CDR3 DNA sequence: TGTGCCAGCAGCCGATCAGGGAATTCTGGAAACACCATATATTTT.

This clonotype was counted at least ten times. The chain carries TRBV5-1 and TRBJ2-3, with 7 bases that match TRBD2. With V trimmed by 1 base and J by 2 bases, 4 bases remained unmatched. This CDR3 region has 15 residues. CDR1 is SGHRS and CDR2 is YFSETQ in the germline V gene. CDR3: CASSLPSGITDTQYF. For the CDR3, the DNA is TGCGCCAGCAGCTTGCCTAGCGGAATCACAGATACGCAGTATTTT.

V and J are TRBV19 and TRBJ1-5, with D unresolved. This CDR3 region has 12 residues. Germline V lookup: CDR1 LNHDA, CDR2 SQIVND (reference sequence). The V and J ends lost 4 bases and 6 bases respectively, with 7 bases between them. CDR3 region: CASSTLAQPQHF. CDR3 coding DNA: TGTGCCAGTAGTACCCTGGCTCAGCCCCAGCATTTT.

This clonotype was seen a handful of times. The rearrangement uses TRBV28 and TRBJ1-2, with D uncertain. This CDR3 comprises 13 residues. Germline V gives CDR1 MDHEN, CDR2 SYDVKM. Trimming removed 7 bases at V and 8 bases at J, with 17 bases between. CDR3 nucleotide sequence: TGTGCCAGCACCCGAGGCCCTTGGGAGGGCTACACCTTC. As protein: CASTRGPWEGYTF.

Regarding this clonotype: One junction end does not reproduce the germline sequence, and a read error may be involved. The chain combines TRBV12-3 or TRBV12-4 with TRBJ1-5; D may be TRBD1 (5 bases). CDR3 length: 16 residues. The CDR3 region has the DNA TGTACCAGCAGCCCCGGGACGGCCCTCGGCAATCAGCCCCAGCATTTT. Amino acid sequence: CTSSPGTALGNQPQHF.

The CDR3 DNA sequence: TGTGCCAGCAGTTTAATCGGAGGGGGTCGGCGGACTGAAGCTTTCTTT. It specifies CASSLIGGGRRTEAFF. The V and J genes are TRBV27 and TRBJ1-1; D may be TRBD1 (6 bases). Germline V lookup: CDR1 MNHEY, CDR2 SMNVEV (reference sequence). Trimming removed 2 bases at V and 5 bases at J, with 18 bases between. The CDR3 is made up of 16 amino acids.

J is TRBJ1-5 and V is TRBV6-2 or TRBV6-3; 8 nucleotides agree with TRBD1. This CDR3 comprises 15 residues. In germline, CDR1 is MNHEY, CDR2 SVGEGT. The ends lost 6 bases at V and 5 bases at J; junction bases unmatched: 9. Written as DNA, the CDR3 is TGTGCCAGCAGGGCACTCTCAGGGGGCTATCAGCCCCAGCATTTT. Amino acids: CASRALSGGYQPQHF.

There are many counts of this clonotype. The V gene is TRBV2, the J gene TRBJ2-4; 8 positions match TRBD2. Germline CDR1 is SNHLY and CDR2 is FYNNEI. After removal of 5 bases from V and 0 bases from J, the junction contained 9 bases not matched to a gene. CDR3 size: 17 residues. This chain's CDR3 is CASSPLAAALAKNIQYF. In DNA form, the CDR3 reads TGTGCCAGCAGTCCACTAGCGGCGGCTCTAGCCAAAAACATTCAGTACTTC.

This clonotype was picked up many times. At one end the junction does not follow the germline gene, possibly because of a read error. The CDR3 is CASSQRLADNNEQFF. The CDR3 DNA reads TGTGCTAGCAGCCAACGACTAGCGGATAACAATGAGCAGTTCTTC. The chain is built from TRBV7-7 and TRBJ2-1, with 9 bases fitting TRBD2. The CDR3 is 15 residues long. Per germline, CDR1 SSHAT and CDR2 FNYEAQ (reference sequence).

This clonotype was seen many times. CDR3 sequence: CASSRPGERYSYNEQFF. In nucleotides, the CDR3 is TGTGCCAGCAGCCGTCCGGGGGAGCGGTACTCCTACAATGAGCAGTTCTTC. V usage is TRBV7-9 and J usage is TRBJ2-1, with D tentatively TRBD2 (6 bases). The germline V and J ends were trimmed by 5 bases and 0 bases, with 17 bases remaining between them. Germline V gene sequence: CDR1 SEHNR, CDR2 FQNEAQ (reference sequence). The CDR3 covers 17 residues.

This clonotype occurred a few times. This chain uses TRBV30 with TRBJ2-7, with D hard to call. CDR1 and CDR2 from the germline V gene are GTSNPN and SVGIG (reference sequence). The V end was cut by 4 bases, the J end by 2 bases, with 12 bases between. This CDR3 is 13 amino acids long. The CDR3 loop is CAWKVAGPYEQYF. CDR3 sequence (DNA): TGTGCCTGGAAAGTTGCAGGCCCCTACGAGCAGTACTTC.